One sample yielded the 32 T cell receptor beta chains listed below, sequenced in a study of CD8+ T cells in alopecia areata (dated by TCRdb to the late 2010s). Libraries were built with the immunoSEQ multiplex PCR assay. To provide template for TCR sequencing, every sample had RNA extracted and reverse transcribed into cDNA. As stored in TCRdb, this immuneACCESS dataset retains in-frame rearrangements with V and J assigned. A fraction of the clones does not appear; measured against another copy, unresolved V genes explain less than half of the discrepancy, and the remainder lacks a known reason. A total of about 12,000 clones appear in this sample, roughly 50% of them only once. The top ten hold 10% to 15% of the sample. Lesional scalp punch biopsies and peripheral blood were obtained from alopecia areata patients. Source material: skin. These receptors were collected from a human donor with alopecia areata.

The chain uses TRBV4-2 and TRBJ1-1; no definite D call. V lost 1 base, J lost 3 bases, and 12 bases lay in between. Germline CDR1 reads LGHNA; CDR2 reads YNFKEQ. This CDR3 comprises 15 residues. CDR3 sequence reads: CASSQGLVTDTEAFF. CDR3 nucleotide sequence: TGTGCCAGCAGCCAAGGCCTCGTGACTGACACTGAAGCTTTCTTT.

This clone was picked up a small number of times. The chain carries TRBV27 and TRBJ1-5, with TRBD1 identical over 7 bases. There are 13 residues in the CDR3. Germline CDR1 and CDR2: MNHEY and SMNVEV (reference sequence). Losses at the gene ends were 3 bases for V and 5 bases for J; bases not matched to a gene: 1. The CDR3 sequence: CASSLTGYQPQHF. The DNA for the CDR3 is TGTGCCAGCAGTTTGACAGGGTATCAGCCCCAGCATTTT.

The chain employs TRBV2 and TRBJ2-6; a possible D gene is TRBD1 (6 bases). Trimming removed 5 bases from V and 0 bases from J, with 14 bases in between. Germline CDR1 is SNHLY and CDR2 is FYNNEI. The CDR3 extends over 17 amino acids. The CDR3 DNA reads TGTGCCAGCAGTTTTGCTGGACAGACCTCTGGGGCCAACGTCCTGACTTTC. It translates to CASSFAGQTSGANVLTF. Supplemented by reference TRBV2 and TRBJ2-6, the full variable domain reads EPEVTQTPSHQVTQMGQEVILRCVPISNHLYFYWYRQILGQKVEFLVSFYNNEISEKSEIFDDQFSVERPDGSNFTLKIRSTKLEDSAMYFCASSFAGQTSGANVLTFGAGSRLTVL.

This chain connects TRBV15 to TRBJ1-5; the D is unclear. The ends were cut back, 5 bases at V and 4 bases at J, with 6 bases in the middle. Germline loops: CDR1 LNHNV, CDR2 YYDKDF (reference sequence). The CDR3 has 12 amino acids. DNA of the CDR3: TGTGCCACCAGCGGAGGGAATCAGCCCCAGCATTTT. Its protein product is CATSGGNQPQHF.

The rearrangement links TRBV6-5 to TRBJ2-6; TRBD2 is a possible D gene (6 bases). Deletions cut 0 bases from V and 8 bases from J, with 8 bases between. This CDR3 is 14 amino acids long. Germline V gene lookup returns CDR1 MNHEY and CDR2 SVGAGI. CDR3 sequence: CASSYSRDSNVLTF. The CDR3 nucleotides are TGTGCCAGCAGTTACTCGAGGGACTCCAACGTCCTGACTTTC.

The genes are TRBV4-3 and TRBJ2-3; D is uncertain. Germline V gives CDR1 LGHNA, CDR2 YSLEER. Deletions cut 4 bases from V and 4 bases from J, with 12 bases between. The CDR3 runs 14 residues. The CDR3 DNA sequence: TGCGCCAGCAGCCCCTGGGGTGGCGCAGATACGCAGTATTTT. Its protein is CASSPWGGADTQYF.

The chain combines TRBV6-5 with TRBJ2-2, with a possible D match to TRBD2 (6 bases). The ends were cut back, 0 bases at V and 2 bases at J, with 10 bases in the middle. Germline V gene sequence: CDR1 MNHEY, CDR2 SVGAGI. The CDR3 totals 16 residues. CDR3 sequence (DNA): TGTGCCAGCAGTTACTCCCCGACTAGTAACACCGGGGAGCTGTTTTTT. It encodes CASSYSPTSNTGELFF.

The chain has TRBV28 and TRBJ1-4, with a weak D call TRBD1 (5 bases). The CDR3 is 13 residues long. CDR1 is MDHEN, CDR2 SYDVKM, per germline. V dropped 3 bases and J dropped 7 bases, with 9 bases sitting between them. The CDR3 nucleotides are TGTGCCAGCAGTTTCCAGGGAGTTGAAAAACTGTTTTTT. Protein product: CASSFQGVEKLFF.

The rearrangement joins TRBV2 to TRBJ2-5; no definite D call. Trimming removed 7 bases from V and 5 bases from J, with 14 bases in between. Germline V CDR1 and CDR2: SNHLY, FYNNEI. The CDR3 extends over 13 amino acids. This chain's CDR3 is CASIPLELETQYF. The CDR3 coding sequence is TGTGCCAGCATCCCTTTAGAATTGGAGACCCAGTACTTC.

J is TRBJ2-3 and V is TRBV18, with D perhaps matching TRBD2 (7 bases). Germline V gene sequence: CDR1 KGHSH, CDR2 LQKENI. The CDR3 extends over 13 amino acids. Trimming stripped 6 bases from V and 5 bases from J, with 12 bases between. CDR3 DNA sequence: TGTGCCAGCTCCCGGGGGGCCGAAGATACGCAGTATTTT. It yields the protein CASSRGAEDTQYF.

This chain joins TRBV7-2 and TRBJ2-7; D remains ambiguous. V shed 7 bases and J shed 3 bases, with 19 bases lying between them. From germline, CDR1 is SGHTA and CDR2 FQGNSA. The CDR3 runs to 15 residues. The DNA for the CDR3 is TGTGCCAGCACCCAGGCCCCCGGGCTCTTCTACGAGCAGTACTTC. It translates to CASTQAPGLFYEQYF.

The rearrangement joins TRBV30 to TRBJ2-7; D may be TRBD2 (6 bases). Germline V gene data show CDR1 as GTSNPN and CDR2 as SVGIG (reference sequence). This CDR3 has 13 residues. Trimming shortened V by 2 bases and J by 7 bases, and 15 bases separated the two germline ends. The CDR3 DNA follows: TGTGCCTGGAGTAGGGAGGAGTGGGGAGAGCAGTACTTC. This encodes CAWSREEWGEQYF.

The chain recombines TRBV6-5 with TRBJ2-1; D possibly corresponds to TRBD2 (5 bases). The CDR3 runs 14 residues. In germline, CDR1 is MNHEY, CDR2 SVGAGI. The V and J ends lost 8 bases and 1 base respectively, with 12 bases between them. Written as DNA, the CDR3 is TGTGCCAGCTCCCAGAGGGAGTCCTACAATGAGCAGTTCTTC. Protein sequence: CASSQRESYNEQFF.

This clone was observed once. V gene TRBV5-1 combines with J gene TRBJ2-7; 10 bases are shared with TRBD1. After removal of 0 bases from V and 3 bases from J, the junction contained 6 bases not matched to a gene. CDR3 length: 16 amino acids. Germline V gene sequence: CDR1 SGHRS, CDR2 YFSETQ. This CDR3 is CASSLEGRTGGYEQYF. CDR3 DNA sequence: TGCGCCAGCAGCTTGGAAGGTCGGACAGGGGGCTACGAGCAGTACTTC.

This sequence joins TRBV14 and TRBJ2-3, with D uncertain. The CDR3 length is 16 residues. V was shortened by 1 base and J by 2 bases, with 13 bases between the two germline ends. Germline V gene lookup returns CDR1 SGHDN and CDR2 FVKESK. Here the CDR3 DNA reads TGTGCCAGCAGCCAAGGTTGGGGAAGATCCACAGATACGCAGTATTTT. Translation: CASSQGWGRSTDTQYF.

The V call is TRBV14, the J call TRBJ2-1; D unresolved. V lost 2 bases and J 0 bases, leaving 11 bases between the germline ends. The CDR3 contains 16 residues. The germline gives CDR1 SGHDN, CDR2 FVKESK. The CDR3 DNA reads TGTGCCAGCAGCCAACTAACTCGGAGCTCCTACAATGAGCAGTTCTTC. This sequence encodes CASSQLTRSSYNEQFF.

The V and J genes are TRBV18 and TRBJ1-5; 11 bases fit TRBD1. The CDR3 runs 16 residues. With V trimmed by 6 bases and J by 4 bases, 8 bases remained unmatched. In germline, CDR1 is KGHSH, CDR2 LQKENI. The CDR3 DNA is TGTGCCAGCTCGGCCGGACAGGGGGCGAGGAATCAGCCCCAGCATTTT. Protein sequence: CASSAGQGARNQPQHF.

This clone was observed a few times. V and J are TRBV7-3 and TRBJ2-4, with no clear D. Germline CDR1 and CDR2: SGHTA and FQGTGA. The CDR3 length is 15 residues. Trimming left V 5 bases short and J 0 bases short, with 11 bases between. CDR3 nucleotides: TGTGCCAGCAGCCGATTAGTGGTAGCCAAAAACATTCAGTACTTC. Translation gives CASSRLVVAKNIQYF.

This chain's CDR3 is CASSLWTYRQTTNEKLFF. Here the CDR3 DNA reads TGTGCCAGCAGTTTATGGACTTACCGACAGACAACTAATGAAAAACTGTTTTTT. The J gene is TRBJ1-4, the V gene TRBV28, with a possible D match to TRBD1 (5 bases). Germline CDR1 reads MDHEN; CDR2 reads SYDVKM. V lost 0 bases and J lost 0, with 14 bases in between. The CDR3 is 18 amino acids.

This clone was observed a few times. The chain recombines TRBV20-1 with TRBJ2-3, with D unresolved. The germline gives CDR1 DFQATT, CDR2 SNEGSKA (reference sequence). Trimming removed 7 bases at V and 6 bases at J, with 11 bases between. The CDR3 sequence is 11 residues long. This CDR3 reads CSGSTRDTQYF. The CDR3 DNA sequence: TGCAGTGGTTCCACCCGGGATACGCAGTATTTT.

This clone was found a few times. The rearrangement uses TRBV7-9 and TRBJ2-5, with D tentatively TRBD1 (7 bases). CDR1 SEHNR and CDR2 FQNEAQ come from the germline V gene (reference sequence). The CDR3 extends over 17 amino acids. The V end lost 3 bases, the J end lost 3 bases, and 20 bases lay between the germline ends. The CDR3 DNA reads TGTGCCAGCAGCTTTTACACAGGGGACTCAGGAAAAGAGACCCAGTACTTC. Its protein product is CASSFYTGDSGKETQYF.

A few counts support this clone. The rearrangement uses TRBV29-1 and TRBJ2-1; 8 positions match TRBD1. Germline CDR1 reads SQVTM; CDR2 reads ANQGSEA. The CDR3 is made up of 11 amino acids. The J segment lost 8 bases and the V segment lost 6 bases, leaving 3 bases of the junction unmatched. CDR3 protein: CSVQGAYEQFF. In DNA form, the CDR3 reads TGCAGCGTCCAGGGGGCCTATGAGCAGTTCTTC.

The CDR3 DNA reads TGCGCCAGCACCGGGGACAGTGAAGCTTTCTTT. This gives the protein CASTGDSEAFF. This sequence joins TRBV5-1 and TRBJ1-1; the match to TRBD1 covers 7 bases. Germline CDR1 reads SGHRS; CDR2 reads YFSETQ. The CDR3 sequence is 11 residues long. The V gene end was trimmed by 6 bases and the J gene end by 7 bases; junction bases not matched to a gene: 3.

Written as DNA, the CDR3 is TGTGCCAGCAGCTTAAGCGGGAATAGGAGGGAGCAGTACTTC. This translates into CASSLSGNRREQYF. The chain is built from TRBV11-2 and TRBJ2-7; 7 bases are shared with TRBD2. CDR1 SGHAT and CDR2 FQNNGV come from the germline V gene. J gave up 7 bases and V 2 bases, and 8 bases lay outside the gene matches. This CDR3 has 14 amino acids.

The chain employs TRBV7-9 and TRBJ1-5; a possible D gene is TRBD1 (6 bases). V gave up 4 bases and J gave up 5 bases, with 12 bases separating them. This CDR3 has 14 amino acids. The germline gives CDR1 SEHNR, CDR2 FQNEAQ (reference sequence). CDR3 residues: CASSSRDTDQPQHF. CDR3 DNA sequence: TGTGCCAGCAGCTCCCGGGACACCGATCAGCCCCAGCATTTT.

CDR3 nucleotides: TGTGCCAGCAGCGGAGGACTGAGGTACTTC. This codes for CASSGGLRYF. This chain joins TRBV5-4 and TRBJ2-5, with a tentative D call TRBD2 (5 bases). There are 10 residues in the CDR3. In germline, CDR1 is SGHNT, CDR2 YYREEE (reference sequence). V was trimmed by 4 bases and J by 13 bases, leaving 11 bases between them.

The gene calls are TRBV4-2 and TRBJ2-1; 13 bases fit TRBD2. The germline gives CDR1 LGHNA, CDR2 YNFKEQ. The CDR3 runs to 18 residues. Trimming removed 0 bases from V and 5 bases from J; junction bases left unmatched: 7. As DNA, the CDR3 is TGTGCCAGCAGCCAAGAGAGTTTAGGACTAGCGGGAGACAATGAGCAGTTCTTC. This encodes CASSQESLGLAGDNEQFF.

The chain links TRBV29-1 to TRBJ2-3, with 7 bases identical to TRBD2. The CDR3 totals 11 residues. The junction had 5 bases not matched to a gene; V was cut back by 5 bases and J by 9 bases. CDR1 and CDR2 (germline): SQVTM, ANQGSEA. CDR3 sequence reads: CSVPSGGTQYF. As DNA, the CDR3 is TGCAGCGTTCCATCGGGAGGCACGCAGTATTTT.

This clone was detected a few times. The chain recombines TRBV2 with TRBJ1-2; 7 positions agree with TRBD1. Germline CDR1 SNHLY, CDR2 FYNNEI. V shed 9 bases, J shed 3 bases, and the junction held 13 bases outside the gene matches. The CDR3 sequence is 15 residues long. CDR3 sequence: CASKQGPQDYYGYTF. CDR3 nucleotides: TGTGCCAGTAAACAGGGGCCGCAAGACTACTATGGCTACACCTTC.

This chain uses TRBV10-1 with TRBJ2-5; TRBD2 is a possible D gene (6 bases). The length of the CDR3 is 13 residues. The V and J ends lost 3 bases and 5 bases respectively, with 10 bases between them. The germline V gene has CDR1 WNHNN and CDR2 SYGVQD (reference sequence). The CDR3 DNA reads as TGCGCCAGCAGTGATGGGGGGTCTGAGACCCAGTACTTC. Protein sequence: CASSDGGSETQYF.

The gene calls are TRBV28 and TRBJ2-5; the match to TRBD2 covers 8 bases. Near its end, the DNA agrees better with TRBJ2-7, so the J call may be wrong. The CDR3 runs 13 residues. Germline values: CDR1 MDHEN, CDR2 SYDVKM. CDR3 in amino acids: CASKAGGSHEQYF. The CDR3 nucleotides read TGTGCCAGCAAGGCGGGGGGTTCCCACGAGCAGTACTTC.

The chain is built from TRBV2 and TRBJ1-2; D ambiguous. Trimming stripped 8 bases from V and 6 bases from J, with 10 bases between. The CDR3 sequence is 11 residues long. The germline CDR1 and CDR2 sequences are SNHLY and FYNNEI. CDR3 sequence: CASFGRHGYTF. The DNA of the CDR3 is TGTGCCAGCTTTGGACGGCATGGCTACACCTTC.